This TCR beta chain was recovered during a study of OX40 agonist ivuxolimab in advanced cancers. In terms of the full investigation: Ivuxolimab was an agonistic, fully human IgG2 monoclonal antibody directed against OX40 (CD134), a costimulatory receptor. Intravenous ivuxolimab was administered to patients every 2 weeks at six dose levels: 0.01, 0.1, 0.3, 1.5, 3 and 10 mg/kg. Of the approximately 50 patients in dose escalation, about 20 had hepatocellular carcinoma, about 15 had melanoma, 9 had renal cell carcinoma and 9 had head and neck cancer. The dose-escalation cohort was about 83% male with a mean age of around 62 years, ranging from roughly 20 to 80. Patients were allowed to have had prior anti-PD-1, anti-PD-L1 or anti-CTLA-4 therapy, and approximately 40% of the dose-escalation patients had been treated with checkpoint inhibitors. Partial responses were achieved by three dose-escalation patients, of whom one had hepatocellular carcinoma and two had cutaneous melanoma. Peripheral TCRbeta sequencing aimed to test whether ivuxolimab altered TCR sequence diversity and caused clonal T-cell expansion. The monotherapy dose-escalation portion (N of about 50 patients) of the phase I ivuxolimab trial is reported in the paper.

The research as a whole found: On average, CD8+ T cells showed more expanded clones than CD4+ T cells after ivuxolimab. In the 0.1-3.0 mg/kg groups, partial responders had among the lowest normalized peripheral clonal expansion, particularly in CD8+ T cells. Low levels of normalized T-cell clonal expansion were also seen in some patients who did not respond. Clonal expansion of both CD4+ and CD8+ blood T cells was observed from baseline to week 6 at doses 0.1 to 3.0 mg/kg. Which antigens the clonally expanded peripheral T cells were specific for was not determined.

On this clone itself: Its cognate antigen has yet to be identified. Base qualities are not at hand, and no much larger clone is one base apart.

At the junction V is shortened by 1 base and J by 6 bases; bases outside the gene matches: 17. Measured from the cysteine to the phenylalanine, the CDR3 is 19 residues long. Only the CDR3 part of the read is kept: 57 bases, read in frame from the first base. From the germline V gene (reference sequence), CDR1 is GTSNPN and CDR2 is SVGIG. Genomic DNA was extracted from sorted cells for sequencing of the TCRbeta CDR3 region. The immunoSEQ Assay was used for sequencing of TCRbeta CDR3 regions. The table comes from immuneACCESS by way of TCRdb, which keeps in-frame sequences with V and J called. Part of the clones is missing from these tables; in studies checked, under half for an unresolved V gene and the rest for unknown reasons. This sample comprises 18,000 or so clones, more than 65% of them detected only once. The ten top clones hold roughly 19% of the sample. The trial excluded patients who had a history of autoimmune disease or were on systemic immunosuppression. Peripheral blood for TCR sequencing was collected from all dose cohorts at baseline, on cycle 4 day 1, and on cycle 7 day 1. Samples came from an open-label, multicenter, first-in-human phase I dose-escalation trial of ivuxolimab. Adults with locally advanced or metastatic melanoma, renal cell, hepatocellular, or head and neck squamous cell carcinoma were enrolled in the trial. Before TCR sequencing, CD4+ T cells and CD8+ T cells were sorted from peripheral blood as separate populations.

The sequence joins TRBV30 to TRBJ2-3; 12 central bases correspond to TRBD2. The sequencing used CD4+ or CD8+ T cells sorted from blood, collected in a trial of the OX40 agonist ivuxolimab. The clonotype comes from an adult with an advanced solid tumor such as melanoma, head and neck, liver or kidney cancer. The nucleotides read TGTGCCTGGAGTGCCCAAAACATCGGACTAGCGGGACCCTGGGATACGCAGTATTTT. Translated, it gives CAWSAQNIGLAGPWDTQYF.